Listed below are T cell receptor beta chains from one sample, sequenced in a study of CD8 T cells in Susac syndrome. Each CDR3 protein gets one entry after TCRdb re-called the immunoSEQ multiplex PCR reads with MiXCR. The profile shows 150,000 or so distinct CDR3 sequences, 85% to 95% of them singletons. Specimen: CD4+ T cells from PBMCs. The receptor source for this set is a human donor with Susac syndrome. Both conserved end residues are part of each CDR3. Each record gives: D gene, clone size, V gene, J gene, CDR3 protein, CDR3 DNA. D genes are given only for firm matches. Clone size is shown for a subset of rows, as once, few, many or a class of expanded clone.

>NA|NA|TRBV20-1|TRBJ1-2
CSASQGENGYTF
TGCAGTGCCAGCCAGGGAGAGAATGGCTACACCTTC
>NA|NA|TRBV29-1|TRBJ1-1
CSATEGTGNTEAFF
TGCAGCGCTACGGAGGGGACGGGGAACACTGAAGCTTTCTTT
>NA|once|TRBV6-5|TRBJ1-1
CASSDRNSRPAFF
TGTGCCAGCAGTGACCGTAACAGTAGACCCGCTTTCTTT
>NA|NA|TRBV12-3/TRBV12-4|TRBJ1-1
CASSLLGTEAFF
TGTGCCAGCAGTTTACTTGGGACTGAAGCTTTCTTT
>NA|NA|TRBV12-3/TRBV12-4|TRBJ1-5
CASSLAGELNQPQHF
TGTGCCAGCAGTTTAGCCGGGGAACTCAATCAGCCCCAGCATTTT
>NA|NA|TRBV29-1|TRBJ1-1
CSSRQNTEAFF
TGCAGCTCCCGACAAAACACTGAAGCTTTCTTT
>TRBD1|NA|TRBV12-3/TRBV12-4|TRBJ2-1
CASSPGQGPNEQFF
TGTGCCAGCAGCCCGGGACAGGGCCCCAATGAGCAGTTCTTC
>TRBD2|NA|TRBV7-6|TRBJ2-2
CASSQTSATGELFF
TGTGCCAGCAGCCAGACTAGCGCCACCGGGGAGCTGTTTTTT
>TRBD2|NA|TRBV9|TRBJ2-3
CASRPITSVDTQYF
TGTGCCAGCAGGCCAATCACTAGCGTGGATACGCAGTATTTT
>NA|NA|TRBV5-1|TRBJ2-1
CASSSGTPSYNEQFF
TGCGCCAGCAGTTCCGGGACCCCCTCCTACAATGAGCAGTTCTTC
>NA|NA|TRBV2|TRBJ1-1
CASSEAGFTEAFF
TGTGCCAGCAGTGAGGCAGGGTTCACTGAAGCTTTCTTT
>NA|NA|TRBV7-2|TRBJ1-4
CASSEIRGGKLFF
TGTGCCAGCAGCGAGATAAGGGGAGGAAAACTGTTTTTT
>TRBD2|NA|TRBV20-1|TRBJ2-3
CSAEGGLASRTDTQYF
TGCAGTGCCGAAGGGGGACTAGCGAGTCGCACAGATACGCAGTATTTT
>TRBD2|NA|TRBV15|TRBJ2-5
CATSRDQRGGEETQYF
TGTGCCACCAGCAGAGACCAGCGGGGGGGCGAGGAGACCCAGTACTTC
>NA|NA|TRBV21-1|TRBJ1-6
CASSKGAGLNRCSYNSPLHF
TGTGCCAGCAGCAAAGGAGCGGGCCTGAATCGGTGCTCCTATAATTCACCCCTCCACTTT
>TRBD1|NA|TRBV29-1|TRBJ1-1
CSVSVGGGGTEAFF
TGCAGCGTTTCAGTAGGGGGCGGAGGCACTGAAGCTTTCTTT
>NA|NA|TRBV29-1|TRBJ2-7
CSVSRQVGYEQYF
TGCAGCGTCTCTCGACAGGTTGGCTACGAGCAGTACTTC
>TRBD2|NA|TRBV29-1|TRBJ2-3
CSVSGTSTDTQYF
TGCAGCGTAAGCGGGACTAGCACAGATACGCAGTATTTT
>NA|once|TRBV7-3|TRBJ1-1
CASSLTSNGNTEAFF
TGTGCCAGCAGCTTAACGTCTAACGGAAACACTGAAGCTTTCTTT
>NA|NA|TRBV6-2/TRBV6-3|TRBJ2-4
CASSSGTPLAKNIQYF
TGTGCCAGCAGCTCCGGGACTCCCCTAGCCAAAAACATTCAGTACTTC
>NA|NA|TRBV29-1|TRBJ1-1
CSVATSENTEAFF
TGCAGCGTTGCCACCAGTGAAAACACTGAAGCTTTCTTT
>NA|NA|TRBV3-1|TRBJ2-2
CASSQDRLTANTGELFF
TGTGCCAGCAGCCAAGATCGGCTCACAGCGAACACCGGGGAGCTGTTTTTT
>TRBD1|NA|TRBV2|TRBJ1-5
CASSPTGSQPQHF
TGTGCCAGCTCGCCGACAGGGAGTCAGCCCCAGCATTTT
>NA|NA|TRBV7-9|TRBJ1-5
CASSLALGDNQPQHF
TGTGCCAGCAGCTTAGCCCTGGGGGACAATCAGCCCCAGCATTTT
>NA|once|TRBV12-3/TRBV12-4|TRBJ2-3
CASRSYPGPSGDTQYF
TGTGCCAGCAGATCCTACCCGGGCCCAAGCGGAGATACGCAGTATTTT
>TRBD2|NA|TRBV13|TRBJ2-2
CASSLGLAGPRGNTGELFF
TGTGCCAGCAGCTTGGGACTAGCGGGCCCCCGTGGGAACACCGGGGAGCTGTTTTTT
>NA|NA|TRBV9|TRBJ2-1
CASSVSSRQPYNEQFF
TGTGCCAGCAGCGTGAGCTCGCGACAGCCGTACAATGAGCAGTTCTTC
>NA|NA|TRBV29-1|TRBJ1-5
CSVGGNQPQHF
TGCAGCGTTGGGGGGAATCAGCCCCAGCATTTT
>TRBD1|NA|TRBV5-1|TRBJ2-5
CASSLGDREQETQYF
TGCGCCAGCAGCTTGGGAGACAGGGAACAAGAGACCCAGTACTTC
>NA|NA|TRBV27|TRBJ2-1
CASGAPADNEQFF
TGTGCCAGCGGAGCCCCGGCGGACAATGAGCAGTTCTTC
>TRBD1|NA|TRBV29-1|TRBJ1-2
CSVRAEDRGRGGYTF
TGCAGCGTTCGAGCGGAGGACAGGGGGCGAGGTGGCTACACCTTC
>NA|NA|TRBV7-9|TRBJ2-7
CASSFGRVTYEQYF
TGTGCCAGCAGTTTTGGACGGGTTACCTACGAGCAGTACTTC
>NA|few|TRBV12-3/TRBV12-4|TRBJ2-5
CASSLSGETQYF
TGTGCCAGCAGTTTAAGCGGGGAGACCCAGTACTTC
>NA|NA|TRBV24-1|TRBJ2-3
CATSGGGGLSSTDTQYF
TGTGCCACCAGTGGAGGCGGAGGACTTAGCAGCACAGATACGCAGTATTTT
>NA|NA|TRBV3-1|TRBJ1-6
CASSLDSVNSPLHF
TGTGCCAGCAGCCTGGACAGCGTCAATTCACCCCTCCACTTT
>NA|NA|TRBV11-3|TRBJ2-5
CASSPTLSGRGLTQYF
TGTGCCAGCAGCCCGACCCTGTCGGGCAGAGGGTTGACCCAGTACTTC
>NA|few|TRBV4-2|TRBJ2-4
CASSQESGILNIQYF
TGTGCCAGCAGCCAAGAGTCAGGGATTTTGAACATTCAGTACTTC
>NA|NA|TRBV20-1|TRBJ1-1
CSAPNRASEAFF
TGCAGTGCTCCAAACAGGGCTTCTGAAGCTTTCTTT
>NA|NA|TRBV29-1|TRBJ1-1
CSVASGVNTEAFF
TGCAGCGTTGCCTCAGGGGTGAACACTGAAGCTTTCTTT
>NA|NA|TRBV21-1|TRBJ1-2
CASSKGAGDGYTF
TGTGCCAGCAGCAAAGGCGCAGGGGACGGCTACACCTTC
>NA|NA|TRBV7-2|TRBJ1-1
CASSLGQRGAEAFF
TGTGCCAGCAGCTTGGGCCAGCGGGGCGCTGAAGCTTTCTTT
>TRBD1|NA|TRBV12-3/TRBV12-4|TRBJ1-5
CASSLVDRGQPQHF
TGTGCCAGCAGCTTGGTCGACAGGGGTCAGCCCCAGCATTTT
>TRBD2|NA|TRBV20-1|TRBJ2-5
CSAFSRAGGGETQYF
TGCAGTGCTTTTTCCCGAGCGGGGGGAGGGGAGACCCAGTACTTC
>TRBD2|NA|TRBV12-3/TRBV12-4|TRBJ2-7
CASSPGGLAGSGEQYF
TGTGCCAGCAGCCCAGGGGGACTAGCGGGGTCTGGCGAGCAGTACTTC
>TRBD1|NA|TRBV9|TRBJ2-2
CASNPGGTGELFF
TGTGCCAGCAACCCAGGGGGCACCGGGGAGCTGTTTTTT
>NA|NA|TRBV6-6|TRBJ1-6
CASSGRDTSSPLHF
TGTGCCAGCAGTGGCCGGGACACCAGTTCACCCCTCCACTTT
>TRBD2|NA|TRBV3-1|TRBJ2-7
CASSQTGLAGSEQYF
TGTGCCAGCTCCCAGACGGGACTAGCGGGGAGCGAGCAGTACTTC
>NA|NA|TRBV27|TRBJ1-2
CASSLHGERTLKPDTF
TGTGCCAGCAGTCTCCACGGGGAGCGGACACTCAAGCCGGACACCTTC
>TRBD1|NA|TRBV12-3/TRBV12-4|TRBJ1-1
CASRDRSTEAFF
TGTGCCAGTCGGGACAGGAGCACTGAAGCTTTCTTT
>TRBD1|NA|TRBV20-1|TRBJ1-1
CSARVPPGQGAFF
TGCAGTGCTAGAGTCCCCCCAGGACAGGGAGCTTTCTTT
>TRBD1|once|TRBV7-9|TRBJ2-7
CASSFPGQGAREQYF
TGTGCCAGCAGCTTCCCGGGACAGGGGGCTCGGGAGCAGTACTTC
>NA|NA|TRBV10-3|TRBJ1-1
CAISEQGKNTEAFF
TGTGCCATCAGTGAACAGGGAAAGAACACTGAAGCTTTCTTT
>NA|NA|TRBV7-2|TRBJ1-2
CASSVTPTHYGYTF
TGTGCCAGCAGCGTAACACCGACCCACTATGGCTACACCTTC
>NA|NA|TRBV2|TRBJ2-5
CASSGLQETQYF
TGTGCCAGCTCTGGACTTCAAGAGACCCAGTACTTC
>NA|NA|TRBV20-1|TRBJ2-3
CSANGDSTDTQYF
TGCAGTGCTAACGGAGACTCCACAGATACGCAGTATTTT
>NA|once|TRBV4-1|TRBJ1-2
CASSQGEQGGGYTF
TGCGCCAGCAGCCAAGGCGAGCAGGGCGGCGGCTACACCTTC
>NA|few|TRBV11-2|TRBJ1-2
CASSPGRTYGYTF
TGTGCCAGCAGCCCGGGACGGACTTATGGCTACACCTTC
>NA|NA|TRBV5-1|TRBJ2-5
CASSISSNQETQYF
TGCGCCAGCAGCATTTCCTCTAACCAAGAGACCCAGTACTTC
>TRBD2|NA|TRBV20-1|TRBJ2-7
CSARVPGGGGEQYF
TGCAGTGCTAGAGTGCCTGGGGGGGGTGGCGAGCAGTACTTC